Each of the 3 T cell receptor beta chains below was sequenced from the same sample in a study of early T cells in non-severe SARS-CoV-2 infection. TCRdb re-called the 5' RACE reads with MiXCR, one entry per CDR3 protein. The table shows under 85,000 distinct CDR3 sequences, with about 12% occurring only once. Sequenced input: whole blood. The receptors stem from an adult who was a healthcare worker with PCR-confirmed SARS-CoV-2 infection or an uninfected control (not recorded which).

V usage is TRBV14 and J usage is TRBJ2-6; D may be TRBD1 or TRBD2 (5 bases each). This CDR3 region has 15 residues. V was clipped by 1 base and J by 2 bases, with 6 bases between them. Germline-derived CDR1 and CDR2 are SGHDN and FVKESK. Written as DNA, the CDR3 is TGTGCCAGCAGCCAAGTGGGGGCTGGGGCCAACGTCCTGACTTTC. Its protein is CASSQVGAGANVLTF.

This clonotype was recorded many times. V gene TRBV12-3 or TRBV12-4 combines with J gene TRBJ1-1, with 7 bases that match TRBD1. Trimming cost V 4 bases and J 2 bases; bases outside gene matches: 1. The CDR3 spans 13 residues. The CDR3 loop reads CASSWDRNTEAFF. In DNA form, the CDR3 reads TGTGCCAGCAGTTGGGACAGAAACACTGAAGCTTTCTTT.

This clonotype was found many times. The CDR3 nucleotides read TGTGCCAGCAGCTTAGGGACAGACACCGGGGAGCTGTTTTTT. Translating it yields CASSLGTDTGELFF. The genes are TRBV11-2 and TRBJ2-2; TRBD1 is a possible D gene (6 bases). The CDR3 runs to 14 residues. The ends were cut back, 1 base at V and 3 bases at J, with 6 bases in the middle. Germline CDR1 SGHAT, CDR2 FQNNGV.